Listed here is a single T cell receptor beta chain. The sample is drawn from a study of CD8 T cells in Susac syndrome. TEMRA cells were enriched by FACS, while CD8+ and CD4+ T cells were obtained through a negative isolation that was performed magnetically. Random hexamers were used to reverse transcribe the RNA input (about 0.45 to 1 ug). Amplification of the TCR beta CDR3 was carried out by immunoSEQ multiplex PCR, which spanned a total of 54 Vbeta and 13 Jbeta segments. TCRdb recomputed calls from the immunoSEQ multiplex PCR reads with MiXCR, one row per CDR3 protein. The sample gives 200,000 to 250,000 distinct CDR3 sequences, approximately 90% of which show up once; around 0.15% is in the top ten. Germline values: CDR1 PRHDT, CDR2 FYEKMQ (reference sequence). Trimming took off 5 bases at V and 4 bases at J, with 11 bases between the two ends. This CDR3 is built from 13 residues.

Source material: CD8+ T cells from PBMCs. The receptor comes from a human donor with multiple sclerosis. This rearrangement joins TRBV13 to TRBJ1-1, with D uncertain. The CDR3 sequence is CASSGEQSTEAFF. CDR3 bases: TGTGCCAGCAGCGGCGAACAGAGCACTGAAGCTTTCTTT.